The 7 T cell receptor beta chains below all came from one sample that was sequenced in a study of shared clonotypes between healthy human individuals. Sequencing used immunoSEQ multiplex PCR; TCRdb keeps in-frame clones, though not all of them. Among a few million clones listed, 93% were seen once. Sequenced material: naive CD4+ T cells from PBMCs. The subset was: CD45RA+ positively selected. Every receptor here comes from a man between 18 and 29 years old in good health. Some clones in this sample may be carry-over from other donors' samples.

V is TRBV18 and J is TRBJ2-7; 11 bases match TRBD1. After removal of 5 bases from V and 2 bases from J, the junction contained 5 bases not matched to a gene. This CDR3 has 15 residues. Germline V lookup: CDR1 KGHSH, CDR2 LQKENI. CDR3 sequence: CASSGPGQGAYEQYF. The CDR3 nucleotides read TGTGCCAGCTCAGGCCCGGGACAGGGGGCCTACGAGCAGTACTTC.

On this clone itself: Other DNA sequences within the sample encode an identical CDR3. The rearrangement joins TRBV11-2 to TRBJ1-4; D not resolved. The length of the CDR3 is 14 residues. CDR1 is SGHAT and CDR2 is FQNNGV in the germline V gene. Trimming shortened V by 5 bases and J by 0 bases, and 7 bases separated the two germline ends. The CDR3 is CASSLGATNEKLFF. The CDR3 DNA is TGTGCCAGCAGCCTTGGGGCAACTAATGAAAAACTGTTTTTT.

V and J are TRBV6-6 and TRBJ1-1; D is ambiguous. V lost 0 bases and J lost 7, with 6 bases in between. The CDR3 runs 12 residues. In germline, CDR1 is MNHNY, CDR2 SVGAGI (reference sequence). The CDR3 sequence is CASSYSSFEAFF. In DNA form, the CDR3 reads TGTGCCAGCAGTTACTCGAGTTTTGAAGCTTTCTTT.

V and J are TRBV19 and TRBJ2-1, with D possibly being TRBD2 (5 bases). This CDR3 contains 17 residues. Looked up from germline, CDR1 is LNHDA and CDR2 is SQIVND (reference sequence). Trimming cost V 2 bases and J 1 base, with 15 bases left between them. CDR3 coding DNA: TGTGCCAGTAGTATACACCCCGCGAGGGTATCCTACAATGAGCAGTTCTTC. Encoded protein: CASSIHPARVSYNEQFF.

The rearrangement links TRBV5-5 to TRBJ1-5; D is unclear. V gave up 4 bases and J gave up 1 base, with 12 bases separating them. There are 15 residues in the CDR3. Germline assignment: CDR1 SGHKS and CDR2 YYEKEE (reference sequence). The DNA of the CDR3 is TGTGCCAGCAGCCCGGGATTAATGAGCAATCAGCCCCAGCATTTT. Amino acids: CASSPGLMSNQPQHF.

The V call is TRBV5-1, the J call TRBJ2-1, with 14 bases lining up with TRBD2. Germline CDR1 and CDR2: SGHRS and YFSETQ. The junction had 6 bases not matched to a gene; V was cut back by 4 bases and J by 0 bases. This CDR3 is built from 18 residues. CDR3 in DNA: TGCGCCAGCAGCACCGGGACTAGCGGGAGAATCTCCTACAATGAGCAGTTCTTC. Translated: CASSTGTSGRISYNEQFF.

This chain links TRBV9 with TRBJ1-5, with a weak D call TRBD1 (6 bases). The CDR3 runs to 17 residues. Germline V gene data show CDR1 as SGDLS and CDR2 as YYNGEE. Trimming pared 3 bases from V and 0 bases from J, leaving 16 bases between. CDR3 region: CASSARDTSSSNQPQHF. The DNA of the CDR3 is TGTGCCAGCAGCGCCCGGGACACATCTTCTAGCAATCAGCCCCAGCATTTT.